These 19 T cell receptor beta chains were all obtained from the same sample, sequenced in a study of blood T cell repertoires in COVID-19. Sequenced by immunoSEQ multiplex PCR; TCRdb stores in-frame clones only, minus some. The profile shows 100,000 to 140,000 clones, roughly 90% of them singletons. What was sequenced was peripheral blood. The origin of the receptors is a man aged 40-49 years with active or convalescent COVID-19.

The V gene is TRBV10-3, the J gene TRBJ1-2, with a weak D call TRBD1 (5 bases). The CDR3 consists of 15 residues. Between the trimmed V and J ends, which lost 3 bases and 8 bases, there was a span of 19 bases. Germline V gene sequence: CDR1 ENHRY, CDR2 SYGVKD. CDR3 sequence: CAISDPGTQYGGYTF. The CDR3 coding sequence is TGTGCCATCAGTGATCCCGGGACTCAATACGGGGGCTACACCTTC.

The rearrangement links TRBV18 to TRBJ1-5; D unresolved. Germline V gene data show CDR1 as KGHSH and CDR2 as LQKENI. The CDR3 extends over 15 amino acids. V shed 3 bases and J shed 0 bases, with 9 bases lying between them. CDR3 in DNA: TGTGCCAGCTCACCCCAGGCCCTTAGCAATCAGCCCCAGCATTTT. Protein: CASSPQALSNQPQHF.

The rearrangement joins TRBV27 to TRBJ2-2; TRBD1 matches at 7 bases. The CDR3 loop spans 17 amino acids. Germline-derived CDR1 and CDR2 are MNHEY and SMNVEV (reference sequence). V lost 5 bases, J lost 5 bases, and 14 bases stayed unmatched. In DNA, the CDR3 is TGTGCCAGCAGTGGGGGCGTGAGGGGGCTATGGACCGGGGAGCTGTTTTTT. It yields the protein CASSGGVRGLWTGELFF.

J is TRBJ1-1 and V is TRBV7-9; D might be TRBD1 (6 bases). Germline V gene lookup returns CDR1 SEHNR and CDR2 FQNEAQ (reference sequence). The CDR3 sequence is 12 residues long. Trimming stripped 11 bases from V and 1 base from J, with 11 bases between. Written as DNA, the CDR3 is TGTGCCGGGCAACAGGGGAACACTGAAGCTTTCTTT. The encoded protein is CAGQQGNTEAFF.

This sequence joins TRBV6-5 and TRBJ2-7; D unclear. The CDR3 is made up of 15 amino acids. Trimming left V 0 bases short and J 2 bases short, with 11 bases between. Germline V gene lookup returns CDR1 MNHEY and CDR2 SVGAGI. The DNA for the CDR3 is TGTGCCAGCAGTTACTCGGGCCCGGATCCCTACGAGCAGTACTTC. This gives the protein CASSYSGPDPYEQYF.

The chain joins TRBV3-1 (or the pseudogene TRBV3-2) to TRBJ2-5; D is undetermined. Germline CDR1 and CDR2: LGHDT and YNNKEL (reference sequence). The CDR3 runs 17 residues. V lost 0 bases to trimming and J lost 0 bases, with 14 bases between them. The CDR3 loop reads CASSQDTLARYQETQYF. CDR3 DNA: TGTGCCAGCAGCCAAGATACGTTGGCGAGGTACCAAGAGACCCAGTACTTC.

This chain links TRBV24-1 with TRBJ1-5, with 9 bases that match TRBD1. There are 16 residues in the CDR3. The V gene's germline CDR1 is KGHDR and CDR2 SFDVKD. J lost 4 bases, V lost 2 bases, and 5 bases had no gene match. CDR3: CATSDSGQGGNQPQHF. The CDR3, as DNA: TGTGCCACCAGTGATTCGGGACAGGGTGGGAATCAGCCCCAGCATTTT.

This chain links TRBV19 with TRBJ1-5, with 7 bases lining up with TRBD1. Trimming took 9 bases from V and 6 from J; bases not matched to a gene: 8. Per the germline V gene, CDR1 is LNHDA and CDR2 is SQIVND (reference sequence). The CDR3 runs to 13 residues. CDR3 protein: CASATGSGQPQHF. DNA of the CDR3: TGTGCCAGCGCGACAGGGTCGGGTCAGCCCCAGCATTTT.

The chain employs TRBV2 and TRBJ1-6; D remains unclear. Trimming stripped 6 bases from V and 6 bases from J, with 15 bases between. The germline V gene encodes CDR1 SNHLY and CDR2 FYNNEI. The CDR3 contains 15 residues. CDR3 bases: TGTGCCAGCAGCCGACGGGGTGGTGGTAATTCACCCCTCCACTTT. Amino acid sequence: CASSRRGGGNSPLHF.

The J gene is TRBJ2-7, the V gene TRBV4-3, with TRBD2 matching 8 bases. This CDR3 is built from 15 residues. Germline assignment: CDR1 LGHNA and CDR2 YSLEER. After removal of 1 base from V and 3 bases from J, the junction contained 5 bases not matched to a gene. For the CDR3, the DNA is TGCGCCAGCAGCCAAGGACTAGCGATGGGCTACGAGCAGTACTTC. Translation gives CASSQGLAMGYEQYF.

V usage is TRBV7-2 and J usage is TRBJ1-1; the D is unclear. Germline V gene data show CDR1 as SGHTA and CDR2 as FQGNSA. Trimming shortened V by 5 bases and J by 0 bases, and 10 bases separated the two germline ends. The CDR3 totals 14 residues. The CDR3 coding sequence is TGTGCCAGCAGCGTCCTACAGATGAACACTGAAGCTTTCTTT. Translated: CASSVLQMNTEAFF.

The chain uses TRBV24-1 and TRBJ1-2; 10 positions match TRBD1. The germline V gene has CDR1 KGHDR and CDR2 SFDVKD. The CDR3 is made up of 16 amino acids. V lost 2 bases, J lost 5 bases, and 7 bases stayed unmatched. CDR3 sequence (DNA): TGTGCCACCAGTGATTCCTCGTTGGGACAGGGGTATGGCTACACCTTC. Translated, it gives CATSDSSLGQGYGYTF.

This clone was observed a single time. CDR3 in DNA: TGTGCCAGCAGTACTCGGGACTTTTTCTTC. This sequence encodes CASSTRDFFF. The chain links TRBV2 to TRBJ2-1, with D tentatively TRBD2 (6 bases). This CDR3 spans 10 amino acids. V lost 5 bases and J 16 bases, leaving 12 bases between the germline ends. The germline CDR1 and CDR2 sequences are SNHLY and FYNNEI. The complete variable domain, with remaining parts taken from reference TRBV2 and TRBJ2-1, reads EPEVTQTPSHQVTQMGQEVILRCVPISNHLYFYWYRQILGQKVEFLVSFYNNEISEKSEIFDDQFSVERPDGSNFTLKIRSTKLEDSAMYFCASSTRDFFFGPGTRLTVL.

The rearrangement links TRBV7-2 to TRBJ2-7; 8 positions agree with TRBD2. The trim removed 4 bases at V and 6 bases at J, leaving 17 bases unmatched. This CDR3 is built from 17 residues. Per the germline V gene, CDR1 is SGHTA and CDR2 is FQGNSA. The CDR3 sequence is CASSYLRSGRGGSEQYF. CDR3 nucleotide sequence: TGTGCCAGCAGCTACCTCCGGAGCGGGAGAGGAGGGAGCGAGCAGTACTTC.

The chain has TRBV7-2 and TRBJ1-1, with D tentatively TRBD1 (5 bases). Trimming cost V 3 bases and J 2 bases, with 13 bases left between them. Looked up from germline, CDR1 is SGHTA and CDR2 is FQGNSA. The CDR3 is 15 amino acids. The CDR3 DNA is TGTGCCAGCAGCTTCCATATGGACACCAACACTGAAGCTTTCTTT. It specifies CASSFHMDTNTEAFF. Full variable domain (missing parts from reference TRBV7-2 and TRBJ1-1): GAGVSQSPSNKVTEKGKDVELRCDPISGHTALYWYRQSLGQGLEFLIYFQGNSAPDKSGLPSDRFSAERTGGSVSTLTIQRTQQEDSAVYLCASSFHMDTNTEAFFGQGTRLTVV.

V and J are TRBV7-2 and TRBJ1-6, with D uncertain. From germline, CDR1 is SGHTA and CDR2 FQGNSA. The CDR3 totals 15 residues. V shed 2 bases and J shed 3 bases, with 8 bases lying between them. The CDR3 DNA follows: TGTGCCAGCAGCTTACGAGAAATCTATAATTCACCCCTCCACTTT. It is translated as CASSLREIYNSPLHF. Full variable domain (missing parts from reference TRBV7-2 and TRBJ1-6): GAGVSQSPSNKVTEKGKDVELRCDPISGHTALYWYRQSLGQGLEFLIYFQGNSAPDKSGLPSDRFSAERTGGSVSTLTIQRTQQEDSAVYLCASSLREIYNSPLHFGNGTRLTVT.

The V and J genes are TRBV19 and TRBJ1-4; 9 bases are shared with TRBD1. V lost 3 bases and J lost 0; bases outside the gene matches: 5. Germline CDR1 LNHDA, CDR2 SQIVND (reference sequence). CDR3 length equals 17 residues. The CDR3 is CASSMGQGRPTNEKLFF. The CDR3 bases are TGTGCCAGTAGTATGGGACAGGGACGACCAACTAATGAAAAACTGTTTTTT.

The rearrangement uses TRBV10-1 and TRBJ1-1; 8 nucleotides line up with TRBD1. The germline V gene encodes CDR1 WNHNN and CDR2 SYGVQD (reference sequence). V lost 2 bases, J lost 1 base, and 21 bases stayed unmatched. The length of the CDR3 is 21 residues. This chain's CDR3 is CASSEETSKPGQAPPNTEAFF. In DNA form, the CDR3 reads TGCGCCAGCAGTGAGGAAACTTCTAAACCGGGACAGGCCCCCCCGAACACTGAAGCTTTCTTT.

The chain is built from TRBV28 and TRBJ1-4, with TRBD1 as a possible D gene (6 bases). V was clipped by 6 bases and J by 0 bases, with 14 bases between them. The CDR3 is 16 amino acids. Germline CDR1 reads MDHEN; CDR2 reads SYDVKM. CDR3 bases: TGTGCCAGCAGCATAGCCGGGACAACAACTAATGAAAAACTGTTTTTT. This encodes CASSIAGTTTNEKLFF.